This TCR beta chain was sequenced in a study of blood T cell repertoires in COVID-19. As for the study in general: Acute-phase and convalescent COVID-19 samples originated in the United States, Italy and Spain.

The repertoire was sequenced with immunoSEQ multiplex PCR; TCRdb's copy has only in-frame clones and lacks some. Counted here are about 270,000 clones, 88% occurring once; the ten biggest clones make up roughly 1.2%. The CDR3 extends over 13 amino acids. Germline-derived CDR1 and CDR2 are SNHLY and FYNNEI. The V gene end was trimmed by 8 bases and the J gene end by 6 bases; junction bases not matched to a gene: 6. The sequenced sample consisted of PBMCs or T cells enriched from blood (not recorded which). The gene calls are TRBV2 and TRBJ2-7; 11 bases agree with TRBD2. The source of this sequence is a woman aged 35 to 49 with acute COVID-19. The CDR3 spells CASVLAGAGEQYF. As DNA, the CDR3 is TGTGCCAGCGTACTAGCGGGAGCAGGCGAGCAGTACTTC. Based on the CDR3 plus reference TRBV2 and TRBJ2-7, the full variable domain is EPEVTQTPSHQVTQMGQEVILRCVPISNHLYFYWYRQILGQKVEFLVSFYNNEISEKSEIFDDQFSVERPDGSNFTLKIRSTKLEDSAMYFCASVLAGAGEQYFGPGTRLTVT.